These 27 T cell receptor beta chains were all obtained from the same sample, sequenced in a study of T cell repertoires in ileal Crohn's disease. Time point denoted: inflamed ileum from the surgical specimen. The assay was immunoSEQ multiplex PCR, and TCRdb's table has in-frame clones only and misses some. Among about 15,000 clones listed, 60% to 85% were seen once. Sequencing was done on a sample of ileal tissue. The receptors here all came from an adult with Crohn's disease.

V gene TRBV4-2 combines with J gene TRBJ2-1; D gene unclear. This CDR3 comprises 14 residues. V was cut by 4 bases and J by 2 bases, with 9 bases left in between. The V gene's germline CDR1 is LGHNA and CDR2 YNFKEQ. The chain's CDR3 is CASSRGVTYNEQFF. DNA for the CDR3: TGTGCCAGCAGCCGCGGAGTGACCTACAATGAGCAGTTCTTC.

The chain carries TRBV11-2 and TRBJ1-2; TRBD1 might be the D (5 bases). The CDR3 loop spans 13 amino acids. The germline CDR1 and CDR2 sequences are SGHAT and FQNNGV. The V and J ends lost 3 bases and 7 bases respectively, with 12 bases between them. The CDR3 DNA is TGTGCCAGCAGCTTGACAGACAGAGGTGGCTACACCTTC. It translates to CASSLTDRGGYTF. Filled out from reference TRBV11-2 and TRBJ1-2, the complete variable domain reads EAGVAQSPRYKIIEKRQSVAFWCNPISGHATLYWYQQILGQGPKLLIQFQNNGVVDDSQLPKDRFSAERLKGVDSTLKIQPAKLEDSAVYLCASSLTDRGGYTFGSGTRLTVV.

V usage is TRBV23-1 and J usage is TRBJ2-1, with TRBD1 matching 8 bases. TRBV23-1 is marked as an open reading frame, function uncertain. The CDR3 is 15 residues long. J lost 6 bases, V lost 4 bases, and 8 bases had no gene match. The CDR3, as DNA: TGCGCCAGCAGTCGCCAGGGGGCGCGTGGCAATGAGCAGTTCTTC. It yields the protein CASSRQGARGNEQFF.

This CDR3 reads CSVEMAGTSGSYEQYF. DNA for the CDR3: TGCAGCGTTGAAATGGCTGGGACTAGCGGATCCTACGAGCAGTACTTC. The rearrangement links TRBV29-1 to TRBJ2-7, with 11 bases aligning to TRBD2. CDR1 and CDR2 from the germline V gene are SQVTM and ANQGSEA. CDR3 length: 16 amino acids. V dropped 2 bases and J dropped 1; count of bases not matched to a gene: 7.

Comment on this clone: The same CDR3 can be traced to other DNA sequences in this sample. This chain uses TRBV27 with TRBJ2-3; D perhaps matches TRBD2 (6 bases). V shed 6 bases and J shed 2 bases, with 18 bases lying between them. The CDR3 runs 16 residues. Germline V gene lookup returns CDR1 MNHEY and CDR2 SMNVEV (reference sequence). The CDR3 DNA reads as TGTGCCAGCAGCCTAGGGACTCAAGTATCCACAGATACGCAGTATTTT. Protein: CASSLGTQVSTDTQYF.

The chain links TRBV23-1 to TRBJ2-2; 12 positions agree with TRBD2. TRBV23-1 is given ORF status, its function remaining uncertain. The CDR3 length is 19 residues. V trimming: 4 bases; J trimming: 4 bases; junction bases outside the gene matches: 13. CDR3 bases: TGCGCCAGCAGTCGCGGACAGGGCCGACTAGCGGGAGTCACCGGGGAGCTGTTTTTT. This codes for CASSRGQGRLAGVTGELFF.

The V call is TRBV10-3, the J call TRBJ2-7, with TRBD1 as a possible D gene (6 bases). From germline, CDR1 is ENHRY and CDR2 SYGVKD. Deletions cut 0 bases from V and 3 bases from J, with 9 bases between. The CDR3 runs 14 residues. The CDR3 here is CAISESVQGYEQYF. The CDR3 nucleotides are TGTGCCATCAGTGAGTCGGTACAGGGCTACGAGCAGTACTTC.

This chain uses TRBV5-1 with TRBJ1-1, with D perhaps TRBD1 (5 bases). Germline CDR1 is SGHRS and CDR2 is YFSETQ. CDR3 length equals 15 residues. V lost 0 bases, J lost 3 bases, and 12 bases lay in between. The CDR3 DNA reads as TGCGCCAGCAGCTTGGCCGGGGACCGACACACTGAAGCTTTCTTT. Residues: CASSLAGDRHTEAFF. Combining the CDR3 with reference TRBV5-1 and TRBJ1-1 gives the whole variable domain KAGVTQTPRYLIKTRGQQVTLSCSPISGHRSVSWYQQTPGQGLQFLFEYFSETQRNKGNFPGRFSGRQFSNSRSEMNVSTLELGDSALYLCASSLAGDRHTEAFFGQGTRLTVV.

CDR3 protein: CASSAEGRLYEQYF. The DNA for the CDR3 is TGTGCCAGCAGTGCCGAAGGACGACTATACGAGCAGTACTTC. The chain uses TRBV6-1 and TRBJ2-7; D might be TRBD2 (5 bases). With 4 bases removed from V and 4 bases from J, the gap between germline ends came to 14 bases. The germline CDR1 and CDR2 sequences are MNHNS and SASEGT. The CDR3 runs 14 residues.

The chain recombines TRBV7-8 with TRBJ2-7, with TRBD1 matching 9 bases. V dropped 5 bases and J dropped 3; count of bases not matched to a gene: 11. Per germline, CDR1 SGHVS and CDR2 FQNEAQ. CDR3 length equals 16 residues. DNA for the CDR3: TGTGCCAGCAGCCGCCCGGGACAGGGTTTTTTCTACGAGCAGTACTTC. It yields the protein CASSRPGQGFFYEQYF.

This clone showed up just a few times. The chain links TRBV5-1 to TRBJ2-3; D uncertain. Deletions cut 0 bases from V and 1 base from J, with 12 bases between. The germline CDR1 and CDR2 sequences are SGHRS and YFSETQ. CDR3 length equals 16 residues. CDR3 residues: CASSLALGGGTDTQYF. The CDR3 DNA reads as TGCGCCAGCAGCTTGGCTCTCGGCGGAGGCACAGATACGCAGTATTTT.

The chain couples TRBV7-8 to TRBJ2-1; no reliable D call. V lost 2 bases, J lost 5 bases, and 7 bases lay in between. Germline lookup yields CDR1 SGHVS and CDR2 FQNEAQ. The CDR3 sequence is 13 residues long. CDR3 sequence: CASSLIYDNEQFF. The CDR3 DNA reads TGTGCCAGCAGCTTAATCTACGACAATGAGCAGTTCTTC. Supplemented by reference TRBV7-8 and TRBJ2-1, the full variable domain reads GAGVSQSPRYKVAKRGQDVALRCDPISGHVSLFWYQQALGQGPEFLTYFQNEAQLDKSGLPSDRFFAERPEGSVSTLKIQRTQQEDSAVYLCASSLIYDNEQFFGPGTRLTVL.

The chain recombines TRBV23-1 with TRBJ1-2, with D unresolved. TRBV23-1 is treated as an ORF (open reading frame) with a function not yet certain. Trimming pared 1 base from V and 1 base from J, leaving 4 bases between. The CDR3 spans 13 residues. In DNA, the CDR3 is TGCGCCAGCAGTCAATATGGTAACTATGGCTACACCTTC. Translating gives CASSQYGNYGYTF.

V usage is TRBV2 and J usage is TRBJ1-4, with D maybe TRBD1 (5 bases). V shed 7 bases and J shed 8 bases, with 14 bases lying between them. This CDR3 contains 13 residues. CDR1 and CDR2 (germline): SNHLY, FYNNEI. CDR3 DNA: TGTGCCAGCAAGGTGTGGGGGAGAGAAAAACTGTTTTTT. The encoded protein is CASKVWGREKLFF.

This chain links TRBV2 with TRBJ1-1, with a weak D call TRBD1 (6 bases). The CDR3 has 17 residues. V lost 8 bases and J 3 bases, leaving 25 bases between the germline ends. CDR1 is SNHLY and CDR2 is FYNNEI in the germline V gene. In DNA, the CDR3 is TGTGCCAGCCGGGACGGGTTGGGGGGCTTACGGGACACTGAAGCTTTCTTT. This translates into CASRDGLGGLRDTEAFF.

The chain recombines TRBV6-6 with TRBJ1-1; D is uncertain. Trimming left V 2 bases short and J 0 bases short, with 1 base between. Germline lookup yields CDR1 MNHNY and CDR2 SVGAGI (reference sequence). CDR3 length: 12 amino acids. The CDR3 protein is CASSYVNTEAFF. The CDR3 DNA is TGTGCCAGCAGTTACGTGAACACTGAAGCTTTCTTT.

This clone showed up just once. The genes are TRBV5-5 and TRBJ1-4; 9 bases are shared with TRBD1. The V gene's germline CDR1 is SGHKS and CDR2 YYEKEE (reference sequence). CDR3 length: 17 amino acids. With V trimmed by 4 bases and J by 5 bases, 12 bases remained unmatched. As DNA, the CDR3 is TGTGCCAGCAGCGAGCACCTCCGGGGGACAGGGAATGAAAAACTGTTTTTT. It codes for CASSEHLRGTGNEKLFF.

The chain links TRBV6-1 to TRBJ1-1; 11 bases map to TRBD1. The CDR3 loop spans 15 amino acids. The junction had 8 bases not matched to a gene; V was cut back by 6 bases and J by 5 bases. Germline-derived CDR1 and CDR2 are MNHNS and SASEGT. As DNA, the CDR3 is TGTGCCAGCAGCGGGACAGGGGGAGTGAGAACTGAAGCTTTCTTT. Its translation: CASSGTGGVRTEAFF.

For the CDR3, the DNA is TGTGCCAGCACTCAGAGGGGGCAAACTTCTGAAGCTTTCTTT. This translates into CASTQRGQTSEAFF. The chain links TRBV6-1 to TRBJ1-1; 7 bases map to TRBD1. The CDR3 sequence is 14 residues long. Trimming at V came to 7 bases and at J to 6 bases, leaving 11 bases not matched to a gene. The germline CDR1 and CDR2 sequences are MNHNS and SASEGT.

The chain joins TRBV5-1 to TRBJ2-7, with D possibly being TRBD2 (5 bases). The CDR3 sequence is 15 residues long. CDR1 and CDR2 from the germline V gene are SGHRS and YFSETQ. Trimming stripped 0 bases from V and 4 bases from J, with 14 bases between. CDR3 region: CASSLAGAADYEQYF. The DNA for the CDR3 is TGCGCCAGCAGCTTGGCTGGAGCGGCGGATTACGAGCAGTACTTC.

V usage is TRBV5-1 and J usage is TRBJ2-6; 9 nucleotides agree with TRBD1. With V trimmed by 4 bases and J by 12 bases, 5 bases remained unmatched. The CDR3 totals 13 residues. Germline CDR1 SGHRS, CDR2 YFSETQ. The CDR3 sequence: CASSGGQGTVLTF. CDR3 sequence (DNA): TGCGCCAGCAGCGGTGGACAGGGGACCGTCCTGACTTTC.

This clone counts as medium-sized (0.01 to 0.1%). This chain joins TRBV5-1 and TRBJ2-3, with 8 bases fitting TRBD2. Germline CDR1 is SGHRS and CDR2 is YFSETQ. This CDR3 is 15 amino acids long. Trimming took 5 bases from V and 3 from J; bases not matched to a gene: 8. CDR3 coding DNA: TGCGCCAGCAGTCAATCGGGGGGGCCAACAGATACGCAGTATTTT. It is translated as CASSQSGGPTDTQYF.

The genes are TRBV6-5 and TRBJ2-5; TRBD2 matches 9 bases. The CDR3 has 14 amino acids. Per germline, CDR1 MNHEY and CDR2 SVGAGI. Trimming took 7 bases from V and 7 from J; bases not matched to a gene: 10. The CDR3 coding sequence is TGTGCCAGCATAGCGGGGGCCCGCACCGGGACCCAGTACTTC. This codes for CASIAGARTGTQYF.

This chain links TRBV12-5 with TRBJ1-4; D call uncertain. Germline V gene sequence: CDR1 LGHNT, CDR2 FRNRAP. The CDR3 sequence is 16 residues long. The V end lost 7 bases, the J end lost 0 bases, and 15 bases lay between the germline ends. CDR3 in DNA: TGTGCTAGTGTCACCGGACCGCCTGCAACTAATGAAAAACTGTTTTTT. It codes for CASVTGPPATNEKLFF.

The rearrangement joins TRBV9 to TRBJ1-2; D is perhaps TRBD1 (5 bases). Trimming cost V 1 base and J 0 bases, with 10 bases left between them. Germline V gives CDR1 SGDLS, CDR2 YYNGEE. This CDR3 contains 15 residues. Here the CDR3 DNA reads TGTGCCAGCAGCGTAAGAGACAGATCTAACTATGGCTACACCTTC. Amino acids: CASSVRDRSNYGYTF.

The J gene is TRBJ1-1, the V gene TRBV6-5; 10 positions agree with TRBD1. V lost 6 bases and J lost 6; bases outside the gene matches: 10. Germline V gene sequence: CDR1 MNHEY, CDR2 SVGAGI. This CDR3 is built from 15 residues. The CDR3 region has the DNA TGTGCCAGCAGCTCGACAGGGGGCGGACGCGCTGAAGCTTTCTTT. Encoded protein: CASSSTGGGRAEAFF.

This sequence joins TRBV4-3 and TRBJ1-2; D ambiguous. The CDR3 is made up of 14 amino acids. Trimming removed 0 bases at V and 0 bases at J, with 5 bases between. The germline gives CDR1 LGHNA, CDR2 YSLEER. This CDR3 reads CASSQEATNYGYTF. CDR3 nucleotides: TGCGCCAGCAGCCAAGAGGCCACTAACTATGGCTACACCTTC.